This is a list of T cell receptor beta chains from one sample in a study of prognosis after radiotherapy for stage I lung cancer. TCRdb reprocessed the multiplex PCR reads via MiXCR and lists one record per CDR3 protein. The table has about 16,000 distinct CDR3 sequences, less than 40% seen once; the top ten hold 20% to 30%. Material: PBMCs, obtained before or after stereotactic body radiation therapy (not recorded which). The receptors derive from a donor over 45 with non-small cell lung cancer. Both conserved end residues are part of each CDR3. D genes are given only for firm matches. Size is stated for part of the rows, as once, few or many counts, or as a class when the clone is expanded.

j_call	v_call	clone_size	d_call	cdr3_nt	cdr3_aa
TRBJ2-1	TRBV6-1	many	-	TGTGCCAGCTGGGGCGCGTATGAGCAGTTCTTC	CASWGAYEQFF
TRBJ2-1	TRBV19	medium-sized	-	TGTGCCAGTAGTATCAGGGTAGCGGATGAGCAGTTCTTC	CASSIRVADEQFF
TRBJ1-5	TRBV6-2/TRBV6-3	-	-	TGTGCCAGCGGTGACACAGGGAAGAATCAGCCCCAGCATTTT	CASGDTGKNQPQHF
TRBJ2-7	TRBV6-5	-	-	TGTGCCAGCAGTTATTGGCCCGGGTTTGGCGAGCATTACTTC	CASSYWPGFGEHYF
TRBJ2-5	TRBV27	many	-	TGTGCCAGCAGTTTTTTGGGATCGATAGGAGAGACCCAGTACTTC	CASSFLGSIGETQYF
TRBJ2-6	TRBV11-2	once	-	TGTGCCAGCACTCGCAGGGGATCTGGGGCCAACGTCCTGACTTTC	CASTRRGSGANVLTF
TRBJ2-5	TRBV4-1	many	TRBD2	TGCGCCAGCAGCCTCGGACTAGCGGGAGCTGAGACCCAGTACTTC	CASSLGLAGAETQYF
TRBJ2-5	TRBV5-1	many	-	TGCGCCAGCAGCCCGACAGTGCCCCAAGAGACCCAGTACTTC	CASSPTVPQETQYF
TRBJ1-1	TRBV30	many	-	TGTGCCTGGACCGGGACGGGGAACACTGAAGCTTTCTTT	CAWTGTGNTEAFF
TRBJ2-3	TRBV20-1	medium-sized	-	TGCAGTTTGGGAAGAAATCACCCAGATACGCAGTATTTT	CSLGRNHPDTQYF
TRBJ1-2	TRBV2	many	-	TGTGCCGGGAAAACAGGGCGTGGATTGGGCTACACCTTC	CAGKTGRGLGYTF
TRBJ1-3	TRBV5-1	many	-	TGCGCCAGCAGCTCCGGGTATGGAAACACCATATATTTT	CASSSGYGNTIYF
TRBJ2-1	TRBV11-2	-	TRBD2	TGTACCAGCAGCTTAGATCCGGTTCCACTAGCGGAGACGTTCTTC	CTSSLDPVPLAETFF
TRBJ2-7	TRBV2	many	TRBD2	TGTGCCAGCAGGCCGGGAGGCTCCTACGAGCAGTACTTC	CASRPGGSYEQYF
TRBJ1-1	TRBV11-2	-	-	TGTGCCAACAGCCCGGGACTGGGAAACACTGAAGTTTTCTTT	CANSPGLGNTEVFF
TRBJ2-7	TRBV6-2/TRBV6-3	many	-	TGTGCCAGCAGTTACTCCGGAGGGAGCTCCTACGAGCAGTACTTC	CASSYSGGSSYEQYF
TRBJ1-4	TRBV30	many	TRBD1	TGTGCCTGGAGTGACAGACAGGGGGGGCGGGAAAAACTGTTTTTT	CAWSDRQGGREKLFF
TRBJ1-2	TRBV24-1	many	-	TGTGCCACCAGTGATTTTGGGAACTATGGCTACACCTTC	CATSDFGNYGYTF
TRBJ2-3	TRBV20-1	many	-	TGCAGTGCTAGTGTACCCCTAACATTAGATACGCAGTATTTT	CSASVPLTLDTQYF
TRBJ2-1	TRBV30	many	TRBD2	TGTGCCTGGAGTCCCCTTGCGGGAGTCTTCAATGAGCAGTTCTTC	CAWSPLAGVFNEQFF
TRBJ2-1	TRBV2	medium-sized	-	TGTGCCAGCAGTGGGGGACTGAACAATGAGCAGTTCTTC	CASSGGLNNEQFF
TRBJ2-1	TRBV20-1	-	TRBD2	TGCAGCGCATTAAGCAGCGGGAGGATGCATGAGCAGTTCTTC	CSALSSGRMHEQFF